The sequence of this T cell receptor beta chain was determined in a study of STAT5B mutations in CD4+ large granular lymphocyte leukemia. This CDR3 spans 15 amino acids. The trim removed 7 bases at V and 2 bases at J, leaving 7 bases unmatched. Per germline, CDR1 MNHEY and CDR2 SMNVEV (reference sequence). Findings and limits, study-wide: Higher CD4+ than CD8+ T-LGLL clonality might reflect small sample size.

The table lists this clone with a count of one. No antigen is known for it. Clones were read by immunoSEQ multiplex PCR, and TCRdb kept only the in-frame ones, dropping some. The table shows approximately 21,000 clones, with 70% to 80% occurring only once. The sequence was obtained from a human donor in good health. Sequencing was performed on CD4+ T cells from blood buffy coats. The chain is built from TRBV27 and TRBJ2-3; 9 bases match TRBD1. DNA for the CDR3: TGTGCCAGCAATGACAGGGGGTCCCCCACAGATACGCAGTATTTT. Translation: CASNDRGSPTDTQYF.